This T cell receptor (beta chain) originates from a study of CD8 T cells in Susac syndrome (dated by TCRdb to between 2018 and 2021). Context from the whole study: Repertoire sequencing was used to test whether CD8+ T cell activation and differentiation in Susac syndrome was antigen driven. Broader findings and caveats from the paper: The TCR sequencing and HLA analysis was acknowledged to have included a relatively small number of individuals.

About this clonotype itself: Its antigen has not been determined. It has no much larger one-base neighbor in the sample; base qualities were not kept.

The germline V gene (reference sequence) supplies CDR1 DFQATT and CDR2 SNEGSKA. The junction shows trimming of 0 bases on V and 4 bases on J, plus 12 bases between the germline ends. There are 14 amino acids in the CDR3, from cysteine to phenylalanine inclusive. CDR3 DNA only is kept here, 42 bases in frame from base 1. Peripheral blood CD8+ and CD4+ T cells from healthy donors, Susac syndrome patients and multiple sclerosis patients were profiled by high-throughput TCR beta sequencing. The healthy donors served as controls matched for age and sex. CD8+ TEMRA cells were enriched by FACS, while bulk CD8+ and CD4+ T cells were purified by magnetic negative isolation. Blood was drawn into EDTA tubes, processed within 24 hours, and PBMCs were isolated by density gradient centrifugation. PBMCs intended for TCR sequencing were cryopreserved in liquid nitrogen and were subsequently thawed in a 37 degrees C water bath. A purity of at least 90% was achieved for sorted or isolated CD4+, CD8+ and CD8+ TEMRA cells.

RNA was extracted using the RNeasy kit, and about 0.5 to 1 ug of the RNA was reverse transcribed with random hexamers. The immunoSEQ multiplex PCR assay, covering 54 Vbeta and 13 Jbeta segments, was used to amplify TCR beta CDR3 regions. To correct PCR amplification bias, a synthetic template baseline was used for both primer optimization and computational correction. The study's processing was this. Reads were assigned to V, D and J genes according to IMGT and analyzed in immunoSEQ Analyzer, with only productive sequences retained. To calculate clonality, Shannon entropy was normalized by log2 of the number of productive unique sequences and then subtracted from one. For each patient and control, public and private clones were evaluated among the 100 most prevalent clones. Clones were defined as Susac-specific when absent from the healthy and MS cohorts, from over 950 published viral clones and from other ImmuneACCESS disease sequences. The public reads were quality trimmed at Q25 with fastp and then assembled into clones with MiXCR by TCRdb, keeping productive beta chains. Every entry covers one CDR3 protein and lists the most common genes and DNA from its rows. TCRdb, not the authors, supplied the V and J calls. The sample data list roughly 200,000 distinct CDR3 sequences, and roughly 95% of these were observed just once. The ten largest account for 0.1% of the sample.

The chain was built from TRBV20-1 and TRBJ2-5, and TRBD1 may be the D gene, going by 5 matching bases. The origin of this receptor is a human donor in good health. The sample was CD4+ T cells from PBMCs. The CDR3 reads CSAREVVGPETQYF. The nucleotide sequence is given as TGCAGTGCTAGAGAAGTGGTGGGGCCAGAGACCCAGTACTTC.